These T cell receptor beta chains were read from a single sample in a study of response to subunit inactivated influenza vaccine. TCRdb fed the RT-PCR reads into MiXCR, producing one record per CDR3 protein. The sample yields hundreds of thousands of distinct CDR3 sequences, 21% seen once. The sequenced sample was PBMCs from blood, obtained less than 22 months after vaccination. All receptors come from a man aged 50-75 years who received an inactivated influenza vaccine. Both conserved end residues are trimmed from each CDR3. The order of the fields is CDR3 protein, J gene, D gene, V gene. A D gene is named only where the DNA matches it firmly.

CDR3aa: ASSFTGPTAEQY
j_gene: TRBJ2-7
d_gene: NA
v_gene: TRBV6-5

CDR3aa: SARSEREKLF
j_gene: TRBJ1-4
d_gene: NA
v_gene: TRBV20-1

CDR3aa: ASSQDGTQGYT
j_gene: TRBJ1-2
d_gene: NA
v_gene: TRBV3-1

CDR3aa: ASSQERPSGTNEKLF
j_gene: TRBJ1-4
d_gene: NA
v_gene: TRBV4-3

CDR3aa: ASSLTGSSYNEQF
j_gene: TRBJ2-1
d_gene: NA
v_gene: TRBV5-1

CDR3aa: ASRFIESYNEQF
j_gene: TRBJ2-1
d_gene: NA
v_gene: TRBV6-2/TRBV6-3

CDR3aa: ASSLAAGAGYGYT
j_gene: TRBJ1-2
d_gene: NA
v_gene: TRBV5-1

CDR3aa: SASGTSGGYYSYEQY
j_gene: TRBJ2-7
d_gene: TRBD2
v_gene: TRBV20-1

CDR3aa: ASTDGQEKGYT
j_gene: TRBJ1-2
d_gene: TRBD1
v_gene: TRBV6-6

CDR3aa: ASSQDQGTMNTEAF
j_gene: TRBJ1-1
d_gene: NA
v_gene: TRBV4-3

CDR3aa: ASSFTLPGRKIYGYT
j_gene: TRBJ1-2
d_gene: NA
v_gene: TRBV6-2/TRBV6-3

CDR3aa: ASSLPLGLEAEQY
j_gene: TRBJ2-7
d_gene: TRBD2
v_gene: TRBV7-2

CDR3aa: ASSTAGVAHNEQF
j_gene: TRBJ2-1
d_gene: TRBD2
v_gene: TRBV7-2

CDR3aa: ASSYNRGLDEQF
j_gene: TRBJ2-1
d_gene: TRBD1
v_gene: TRBV6-5

CDR3aa: ASSRNRGFGYT
j_gene: TRBJ1-2
d_gene: TRBD1
v_gene: TRBV4-3

CDR3aa: ASTSGTGLRKLF
j_gene: TRBJ1-4
d_gene: TRBD1
v_gene: TRBV13

CDR3aa: ASSLLQGAYGYT
j_gene: TRBJ1-2
d_gene: TRBD1
v_gene: TRBV5-4

CDR3aa: SARPLGGGQY
j_gene: TRBJ2-3
d_gene: NA
v_gene: TRBV20-1

CDR3aa: ASSVAGGSSYNEQF
j_gene: TRBJ2-1
d_gene: TRBD2
v_gene: TRBV9

CDR3aa: ASSRRTGYPRETQY
j_gene: TRBJ2-5
d_gene: TRBD1
v_gene: TRBV14

CDR3aa: ASSQVPLTGGISNQPQH
j_gene: TRBJ1-5
d_gene: TRBD1
v_gene: TRBV4-1

CDR3aa: SVEQAGVGTYNEQF
j_gene: TRBJ2-1
d_gene: TRBD2
v_gene: TRBV29-1

CDR3aa: AWSGGTQSSGNTIY
j_gene: TRBJ1-3
d_gene: NA
v_gene: TRBV30

CDR3aa: ASSLGSVGSTDTQY
j_gene: TRBJ2-3
d_gene: NA
v_gene: TRBV5-1

CDR3aa: ASRRQGWGETQY
j_gene: TRBJ2-5
d_gene: TRBD1
v_gene: TRBV12-3/TRBV12-4

CDR3aa: ASSPRATDTQY
j_gene: TRBJ2-3
d_gene: NA
v_gene: TRBV3-1

CDR3aa: ASSSSGGRAFTDTQY
j_gene: TRBJ2-3
d_gene: TRBD2
v_gene: TRBV7-9

CDR3aa: ASSGQSRGYT
j_gene: TRBJ1-2
d_gene: NA
v_gene: TRBV6-5

CDR3aa: ASSMLQYGYT
j_gene: TRBJ1-2
d_gene: NA
v_gene: TRBV19

CDR3aa: ASKVSSGRATGELF
j_gene: TRBJ2-2
d_gene: TRBD2
v_gene: TRBV6-5

CDR3aa: ASSLGNNAEAF
j_gene: TRBJ1-1
d_gene: NA
v_gene: TRBV12-3/TRBV12-4

CDR3aa: ASSLPLAGAGEQF
j_gene: TRBJ2-1
d_gene: TRBD2
v_gene: TRBV5-1

CDR3aa: AIKGQGVNQPQH
j_gene: TRBJ1-5
d_gene: TRBD1
v_gene: TRBV10-3

CDR3aa: ASSHSASRETQY
j_gene: TRBJ2-5
d_gene: NA
v_gene: TRBV5-4

CDR3aa: ASSLSPGRRRSYEQY
j_gene: TRBJ2-7
d_gene: NA
v_gene: TRBV28

CDR3aa: ASSLDRGFETQY
j_gene: TRBJ2-5
d_gene: TRBD1
v_gene: TRBV28

CDR3aa: SARDSGTSGRGSYNEQF
j_gene: TRBJ2-1
d_gene: TRBD2
v_gene: TRBV20-1

CDR3aa: ASSRTGGVTNEKLF
j_gene: TRBJ1-4
d_gene: TRBD1
v_gene: TRBV11-2

CDR3aa: ASSLRVAGGTSYEQY
j_gene: TRBJ2-7
d_gene: TRBD2
v_gene: TRBV27

CDR3aa: ASSSLSGVYGYT
j_gene: TRBJ1-2
d_gene: NA
v_gene: TRBV7-8

CDR3aa: ASSSPGQGRLTEAF
j_gene: TRBJ1-1
d_gene: TRBD1
v_gene: TRBV6-5

CDR3aa: SATGTSRRAVYEQY
j_gene: TRBJ2-7
d_gene: TRBD2
v_gene: TRBV20-1

CDR3aa: ASSQATSFNEQF
j_gene: TRBJ2-1
d_gene: TRBD2
v_gene: TRBV3-1

CDR3aa: ASSQDGGSGEQF
j_gene: TRBJ2-1
d_gene: NA
v_gene: TRBV4-1

CDR3aa: SAPKQQVVTKNIQY
j_gene: TRBJ2-4
d_gene: NA
v_gene: TRBV20-1

CDR3aa: ASSRDLDGSSYNEQF
j_gene: TRBJ2-1
d_gene: NA
v_gene: TRBV4-2

CDR3aa: ASSYFDRAEAF
j_gene: TRBJ1-1
d_gene: TRBD1
v_gene: TRBV7-9

CDR3aa: ASSSSIGGETQY
j_gene: TRBJ2-5
d_gene: NA
v_gene: TRBV7-6

CDR3aa: ASSSDSGGYGYT
j_gene: TRBJ1-2
d_gene: NA
v_gene: TRBV6-2/TRBV6-3

CDR3aa: ASSLTGASYEQY
j_gene: TRBJ2-7
d_gene: TRBD1
v_gene: TRBV7-2

CDR3aa: ASRPGGGGYT
j_gene: TRBJ1-2
d_gene: NA
v_gene: TRBV12-3/TRBV12-4

CDR3aa: SAPTRNSNQPQH
j_gene: TRBJ1-5
d_gene: NA
v_gene: TRBV20-1

CDR3aa: ASSSGTKQTQY
j_gene: TRBJ2-5
d_gene: NA
v_gene: TRBV7-2

CDR3aa: ASSSPLEGTQY
j_gene: TRBJ2-5
d_gene: NA
v_gene: TRBV7-2

CDR3aa: ASSLAGREPEAF
j_gene: TRBJ1-1
d_gene: NA
v_gene: TRBV4-2

CDR3aa: ASSPAFSGTQY
j_gene: TRBJ2-5
d_gene: NA
v_gene: TRBV12-3/TRBV12-4

CDR3aa: SARSRTGGTDTQY
j_gene: TRBJ2-3
d_gene: NA
v_gene: TRBV20-1

CDR3aa: SARDIRRPSGITYEQY
j_gene: TRBJ2-7
d_gene: TRBD2
v_gene: TRBV20-1

CDR3aa: ASSQYSGSSYNEQF
j_gene: TRBJ2-1
d_gene: TRBD2
v_gene: TRBV7-3